The 25 T cell receptor beta chains in this list originate from one sample, sequenced in a study of T-cell reconstitution after alpha-beta-depleted transplantation in children. Unique molecular identifiers were built into the TCRbeta library. TCRdb reprocessed the PCR reads with MiXCR, giving one entry per CDR3 protein. Here the sample spans fewer than 1 million distinct CDR3 sequences, around 17% being singletons. This material consisted of PBMCs, mostly from graft donor cells, taken 360 days after TCRalphabeta/CD19-depleted stem cell transplant. Receptors originate from a male patient between 10 and 17 years old who had a stem cell transplant for acute lymphoblastic leukemia, so the T cells may come from the graft donor.

This chain links TRBV5-1 with TRBJ2-7, with D tentatively TRBD2 (6 bases). CDR3 size: 12 residues. The germline gives CDR1 SGHRS, CDR2 YFSETQ. Trimming stripped 3 bases from V and 7 bases from J, with 11 bases between. In nucleotides, the CDR3 is TGCGCCAGCAGCTGGGGGGATGGGGAGCAGTACTTC. Protein sequence: CASSWGDGEQYF.

This clonotype was seen just once. The rearrangement links TRBV30 to TRBJ2-5; no clear D. This CDR3 contains 12 residues. The ends were cut back, 4 bases at V and 4 bases at J, with 10 bases in the middle. Germline values: CDR1 GTSNPN, CDR2 SVGIG (reference sequence). Here the CDR3 reads CAWKPFGETQYF. DNA of the CDR3: TGTGCCTGGAAACCTTTTGGAGAGACCCAGTACTTC. The full variable domain, in which reference TRBV30 and TRBJ2-5 provide the parts outside the CDR3, is SQTIHQWPATLVQPVGSPLSLECTVEGTSNPNLYWYRQAAGRGLQLLFYSVGIGQISSEVPQNLSASRPQDRQFILSSKKLLLSDSGFYLCAWKPFGETQYFGPGTRLLVL.

Only a few counts were recorded for this clonotype. This chain joins TRBV12-3 or TRBV12-4 and TRBJ2-3; 7 bases line up with TRBD2. CDR3 length: 15 amino acids. The DNA of the CDR3 is TGTGTCACGGACGGTGGGAGGGCGGGCACAGATACGCAGTATTTT. As protein: CVTDGGRAGTDTQYF.

The chain has TRBV20-1 and TRBJ2-3; D might be TRBD2 (6 bases). V was pared by 2 bases and J by 3 bases, with 12 bases between. The CDR3 has 14 amino acids. Germline assignment: CDR1 DFQATT and CDR2 SNEGSKA (reference sequence). The CDR3 is CSARRTGVTDTQYF. The CDR3 region has the DNA TGCAGTGCTAGAAGGACGGGAGTGACAGATACGCAGTATTTT.

This clonotype was detected ten times or more. The gene calls are TRBV10-3 and TRBJ2-2; D is unclear. The germline V gene encodes CDR1 ENHRY and CDR2 SYGVKD. The CDR3 covers 13 residues. With 2 bases removed from V and 6 bases from J, the gap between germline ends came to 7 bases. CDR3 DNA: TGTGCCATCAGTGAGGGGTATCCCGGGGAGCTGTTTTTT. It specifies CAISEGYPGELFF.

The rearrangement uses TRBV12-3 or TRBV12-4 and TRBJ2-3; D is perhaps TRBD2 (5 bases). This CDR3 is 14 amino acids long. V was pared by 2 bases and J by 4 bases, with 10 bases between. CDR3 loop: CASSLSGLADTQYF. The CDR3 region has the DNA TGTGCCAGCAGTTTATCTGGACTGGCAGATACGCAGTATTTT.

V is TRBV11-2 and J is TRBJ2-3; the D gene is possibly TRBD2 (7 bases). The CDR3 runs 15 residues. CDR1 SGHAT and CDR2 FQNNGV come from the germline V gene. V lost 5 bases and J lost 2, with 14 bases in between. The CDR3 loop is CASSKGGLNTDTQYF. The CDR3 DNA sequence: TGTGCCAGCAGCAAGGGGGGGCTTAACACAGATACGCAGTATTTT.

This clonotype was picked up many times. This chain joins TRBV20-1 and TRBJ2-7, with 9 nucleotides matching TRBD1. The V segment lost 5 bases and the J segment 5 bases; nucleotides outside the gene matches: 13. This CDR3 comprises 15 residues. Germline lookup yields CDR1 DFQATT and CDR2 SNEGSKA (reference sequence). The CDR3: CSAGKTGTGLDEQYF. In DNA form, the CDR3 reads TGCAGTGCTGGGAAAACCGGGACAGGGTTAGACGAGCAGTACTTC.

The chain combines TRBV7-9 with TRBJ2-5; 8 bases map to TRBD2. CDR3 length: 16 residues. V lost 2 bases, J lost 3 bases, and 8 bases stayed unmatched. Germline V gives CDR1 SEHNR, CDR2 FQNEAQ (reference sequence). The CDR3 sequence: CASSLTSGTSEETQYF. CDR3 nucleotide sequence: TGTGCCAGCAGCTTAACTAGCGGAACATCGGAAGAGACCCAGTACTTC.

The J gene is TRBJ2-7, the V gene TRBV7-9, with D tentatively TRBD1 (6 bases). Trimming removed 4 bases at V and 3 bases at J, with 16 bases between. The germline V gene encodes CDR1 SEHNR and CDR2 FQNEAQ (reference sequence). This CDR3 has 15 residues. The CDR3 bases are TGTGCCAGCAGCTACATCGACAGGTACGACTACGAGCAGTACTTC. Translating it yields CASSYIDRYDYEQYF.

The V call is TRBV7-9, the J call TRBJ2-7, with D possibly being TRBD2 (5 bases). Germline V CDR1 and CDR2: SEHNR, FQNEAQ (reference sequence). V lost 1 base and J 6 bases, leaving 10 bases between the germline ends. CDR3 length: 13 residues. The DNA for the CDR3 is TGTGCCAGCAGCTTAGTGGTCAGCGGCGAGCAGTACTTC. Translating it yields CASSLVVSGEQYF. Full variable domain (missing parts from reference TRBV7-9 and TRBJ2-7): DTGVSQNPRHKITKRGQNVTFRCDPISEHNRLYWYRQTLGQGPEFLTYFQNEAQLEKSRLLSDRFSAERPKGSFSTLEIQRTEQGDSAMYLCASSLVVSGEQYFGPGTRLTVT.

The V call is TRBV6-5, the J call TRBJ2-1; unclear D gene. Germline lookup yields CDR1 MNHEY and CDR2 SVGAGI. The V gene lost 3 bases and the J gene lost 8 bases, with 11 bases spanning the gap. The CDR3 is 13 amino acids. CDR3 in DNA: TGTGCCAGCAGTTATTTAGTTGGTTATGAGCAGTTCTTC. Encoded protein: CASSYLVGYEQFF.

This sequence joins TRBV11-2 and TRBJ2-5; 7 bases are shared with TRBD2. CDR1 is SGHAT, CDR2 FQNNGV, per germline. The ends lost 4 bases at V and 5 bases at J; junction bases unmatched: 13. This CDR3 region has 16 residues. Here the CDR3 DNA reads TGTGCCAGCAGCTGGAGACTTTGGACTAGAGGGGAGACCCAGTACTTC. Protein sequence: CASSWRLWTRGETQYF.

This clonotype was counted a few times. CDR3 in amino acids: CASSRAGWNEQFF. The CDR3 DNA sequence: TGCGCCAGCAGCCGGGCAGGGTGGAATGAGCAGTTCTTC. The V and J genes are TRBV5-1 and TRBJ2-1; a possible D gene is TRBD1 (5 bases). The CDR3 contains 13 residues. The ends were cut back, 4 bases at V and 7 bases at J, with 12 bases in the middle. Looked up from germline, CDR1 is SGHRS and CDR2 is YFSETQ.

This clonotype showed up just a few times. The rearrangement uses TRBV6-5 and TRBJ2-7; 10 bases line up with TRBD1. CDR1 is MNHEY, CDR2 SVGAGI, per germline. The CDR3 covers 14 residues. The trim removed 0 bases at V and 6 bases at J, leaving 2 bases unmatched. The DNA of the CDR3 is TGTGCCAGCAGTTACTCATGGACAGGGGGCGAGCAGTACTTC. Translated: CASSYSWTGGEQYF.

The gene calls are TRBV24-1 and TRBJ2-2; TRBD1 aligns across 9 bases. V lost 7 bases, J lost 7 bases, and 9 bases stayed unmatched. The V gene's germline CDR1 is KGHDR and CDR2 SFDVKD. The CDR3 loop spans 15 amino acids. The CDR3 protein is CATRPGQGLNGELFF. CDR3 coding DNA: TGTGCCACCAGACCGGGACAGGGTTTAAACGGGGAGCTGTTTTTT.

This clonotype was seen a handful of times. The J gene is TRBJ1-5, the V gene TRBV20-1; no reliable D call. From germline, CDR1 is DFQATT and CDR2 SNEGSKA (reference sequence). The V and J ends lost 5 bases and 2 bases respectively, with 16 bases between them. The CDR3 consists of 15 residues. The DNA for the CDR3 is TGCAGTGCTGGACCGTCCCTAAGGGGCAATCAGCCCCAGCATTTT. This translates into CSAGPSLRGNQPQHF.

This clonotype has more than one count but fewer than ten. The V call is TRBV3-1, the J call TRBJ2-2, with D possibly called TRBD1 or TRBD2 (5 bases each). The CDR3 contains 14 residues. Trimming removed 5 bases at V and 6 bases at J, with 13 bases between. In germline, CDR1 is LGHDT, CDR2 YNNKEL (reference sequence). This CDR3 reads CASSLIRESGELFF. DNA for the CDR3: TGTGCCAGCAGCTTAATCAGGGAGTCCGGGGAGCTGTTTTTT. The complete variable domain, with remaining parts taken from reference TRBV3-1 and TRBJ2-2, reads DTAVSQTPKYLVTQMGNDKSIKCEQNLGHDTMYWYKQDSKKFLKIMFSYNNKELIINETVPNRFSPKSPDKAHLNLHINSLELGDSAVYFCASSLIRESGELFFGEGSRLTVL.

This CDR3 reads CSAPRAGRDEQYF. DNA of the CDR3: TGCAGTGCTCCCCGCGCGGGACGGGACGAGCAGTACTTC. The rearrangement uses TRBV20-1 and TRBJ2-7, with a weak D call TRBD2 (6 bases). Trimming cost V 5 bases and J 5 bases, with 16 bases left between them. Germline V gene sequence: CDR1 DFQATT, CDR2 SNEGSKA (reference sequence). This CDR3 has 13 amino acids.

The chain carries TRBV10-3 and TRBJ2-3; possibly TRBD1 or TRBD2 for D (5 bases each). The CDR3 is made up of 13 amino acids. V dropped 9 bases and J dropped 5 bases, with 15 bases sitting between them. Per germline, CDR1 ENHRY and CDR2 SYGVKD. The CDR3 protein is CAMGTAGIDTQYF. In nucleotides, the CDR3 is TGTGCCATGGGGACGGCAGGGATAGATACGCAGTATTTT.

The rearrangement links TRBV4-1 to TRBJ2-1; 12 bases agree with TRBD2. CDR1 is MGHRA and CDR2 is YSYEKL in the germline V gene. Trimming took 4 bases from V and 8 from J; bases not matched to a gene: 6. The length of the CDR3 is 15 residues. CDR3 in amino acids: CASSRLAGGPHEQFF. The CDR3 coding sequence is TGCGCCAGCAGCCGGCTAGCGGGAGGGCCGCATGAGCAGTTCTTC.

This clonotype has only one observation. The rearrangement links TRBV12-3 or TRBV12-4 to TRBJ1-2, with a weak D call TRBD1 (6 bases). CDR3 length: 12 amino acids. V lost 8 bases, J lost 7 bases, and 14 bases lay in between. CDR3 protein: CASLTGLGGYTF. As DNA, the CDR3 is TGTGCCAGCCTTACAGGGTTAGGTGGCTACACCTTC.

This clonotype came up a few times. CDR3 in DNA: TGTGCCAGCAGCCAAGTGACAGGGAAGGAGAATGAGCAGTTCTTC. As protein: CASSQVTGKENEQFF. The chain joins TRBV3-1 to TRBJ2-1; TRBD1 agrees at 7 bases. The CDR3 spans 15 residues. V gave up 1 base and J gave up 7 bases; unmatched junction bases: 7. Per germline, CDR1 LGHDT and CDR2 YNNKEL (reference sequence).

This clonotype was found many times. The chain links TRBV5-1 to TRBJ2-4; 8 bases fit TRBD2. Germline V lookup: CDR1 SGHRS, CDR2 YFSETQ. The CDR3 extends over 15 amino acids. V trimming: 0 bases; J trimming: 8 bases; junction bases outside the gene matches: 7. In DNA, the CDR3 is TGCGCCAGCAGCTTGGTCCCGGGACTAGATGACATTCAGTACTTC. Amino acids: CASSLVPGLDDIQYF.

The CDR3 DNA follows: TGTGCCAGCAGAGGACTAGGAAACACCATATATTTT. This encodes CASRGLGNTIYF. The gene calls are TRBV12-3 or TRBV12-4 and TRBJ1-3; D is uncertain. Trimming removed 6 bases at V and 4 bases at J, with 7 bases between. This CDR3 is built from 12 residues.